This T cell receptor (beta chain) is drawn from a study of shared clonotypes between healthy human individuals. As for the study in general: Each donor's CD8 memory used one plate, CD8 naive two, each CD4 subset three. Findings of the study overall: A reduction in generation probabilities was seen for non-shared clonotypes relative to those shared by all four donors. With a handful of donors compared, 4.5% to 6.5% of naive CD4 clonotypes were shared.

With regard to this clone: Antigen: not known.

Genomic DNA (from each subset) was split evenly across several immunoSEQ plates. Data came from immunoSEQ multiplex PCR; TCRdb stores just in-frame clones and leaves some out. The profile shows 2 million to 3 million clones, 93% of them singletons. From germline, CDR1 is SGHTA and CDR2 FQGTGA. V lost 6 bases and J lost 6; bases outside the gene matches: 7. This CDR3 is built from 14 residues. The gene calls are TRBV7-3 and TRBJ2-2, with 7 bases matching TRBD1. This sequence originates from a man aged 18 to 29 in good health. Some clones in this sample may be carry-over from other donors' samples. Sequencing was done on a sample of naive CD4+ T cells from PBMCs. Documented subset: CD45RA+ positively selected. The CDR3 region is CASRQGYGAGELFF. CDR3 coding DNA: TGTGCCAGCAGACAGGGGTATGGGGCCGGGGAGCTGTTTTTT.